This TCR beta chain was observed in a study of cytomegalovirus exposure and HLA in healthy donors. Study as a whole: The 120 million or so unique TCR beta sequences, from around 200 million T cells, were found by an earlier analysis. Study-wide results and caveats: With DRB1 most and HLA-C fewest, TCR association rates differed between HLA loci in a later analysis. Segments of the TCR beta V type were, in most cases, productive about 87% or about 30% of the time in an earlier analysis. TCR beta sequences reportedly predicted most subjects' HLA-A and HLA-B alleles accurately.

The V end was cut by 6 bases, the J end by 4 bases, with 16 bases between. The CDR3 has 14 amino acids. CDR1 and CDR2 from the germline V gene are MDHEN and SYDVKM. With respect to this clone: Antigen unknown.

Both 60 Vbeta primers and 13 Jbeta primers went into the PCR. Libraries were prepared by immunoSEQ multiplex PCR; TCRdb keeps only in-frame clonotypes and omits some of them. This sample has some 140,000 clones, with around 80% found just once. The genes are TRBV28 and TRBJ2-7, with D possibly TRBD1 on 8 matching bases. This receptor was taken from a woman aged 45-65 years in good health and CMV-seropositive. The sample was PBMCs. The CDR3 DNA reads TGTGCCAGCAGCCTCGGACAGGGACTATACGAGCAGTACTTC. Its protein is CASSLGQGLYEQYF.